Listed below are T cell receptor beta chains from one sample, sequenced in a study of blood T cells in healthy people across ages. TCRdb analysed the 5' RACE reads with MiXCR anew, one entry per CDR3 protein. The table lists over 600,000 distinct CDR3 sequences, 56% of them singletons. Specimen: blood. These TCRs come from a man between 40 and 49 years old in good health. Both conserved end residues are part of each CDR3. Fields, in order: V gene, clone size, CDR3 length, D gene, J gene, CDR3 DNA, CDR3 protein. The D gene is left open where the match is weak. Some rows have no size entry. The others give once, few or many, or a class for an expanded clone.

>TRBV7-2|few|16|TRBD2|TRBJ2-3
TGTGCCAGCAGCTTAGCCCCTAGCGGGAGCACAGATACGCAGTATTTT
CASSLAPSGSTDTQYF
>TRBV29-1|NA|13|NA|TRBJ2-3
TGCAGCGTTGAGGGTTTGGGGACGGCCGATTGGTATTTT
CSVEGLGTADWYF
>TRBV29-1|NA|12|NA|TRBJ2-7
TGCAGCGTTGACCAACTCCCCCTAGGGCAGTACTTC
CSVDQLPLGQYF
>TRBV20-1|once|16|NA|TRBJ1-4
TGCAGTGCTAGACCCCCCGGGGGGGCAACTAATGAAAAACTGTTTTTT
CSARPPGGATNEKLFF
>TRBV24-1|NA|17|TRBD1|TRBJ2-5
TGTGCCACCAGTGACCCCCCACGGGACAGGGCCCAAGAGACCCAGTACTTC
CATSDPPRDRAQETQYF
>TRBV4-2|NA|16|NA|TRBJ2-6
TGTGCCAGCAGCCGCGAAAGGAGCTCTGGGGCCAACGTCCTGACTTTC
CASSRERSSGANVLTF
>TRBV24-1|NA|12|NA|TRBJ2-1
TGTGCCACCGGGCTAGCGTGGGGTGAGCAGTTCTTC
CATGLAWGEQFF
>TRBV27|NA|16|NA|TRBJ1-1
TGTGCCAGCCGCAAGACTCAGGGGCGTTTGAACACTGAAGCTTTCTTT
CASRKTQGRLNTEAFF
>TRBV24-1|few|14|NA|TRBJ1-1
TGTGCCACCAGTGAACCAGGAGATAACACTGAAGCTTTCTTT
CATSEPGDNTEAFF
>TRBV14|NA|17|TRBD2|TRBJ2-3
TGTGCCAGCAGCCAAGATCTTCTAGCGGGGAGCACAGATACGCAGTATTTT
CASSQDLLAGSTDTQYF
>TRBV25-1|NA|11|NA|TRBJ2-5
TGTGCCAGCGCTTCAATGGCGACCCAGTACTTC
CASASMATQYF
>TRBV20-1|NA|16|TRBD1|TRBJ1-1
TGCAGTGCTAGCCCTCCGGGACAGGGTAAGGGGACTGAAGCTTTCTTT
CSASPPGQGKGTEAFF
>TRBV15|NA|15|TRBD1|TRBJ2-1
TGTGCCACCAGCAGAGGAGGGACAGGGAGCCATGAGCAGTTCTTC
CATSRGGTGSHEQFF
>TRBV29-1|NA|14|TRBD2|TRBJ2-5
TGCAGCGCCTCCCGACTAGCGGGTAGGGAGACCCAGTACTTC
CSASRLAGRETQYF
>TRBV9|NA|17|NA|TRBJ2-7
TGTGCCAGCAGCACTCCAACCGGGACCCGAACAAACAATGAGCAGTACTTC
CASSTPTGTRTNNEQYF
>TRBV20-1|NA|13|NA|TRBJ1-4
TGCAGTGCTGGACAGACAGGCCCCGGCGGACTGTTTTTT
CSAGQTGPGGLFF
>TRBV20-1|NA|16|NA|TRBJ1-6
TGCAGTGCGGGGAGCAGGGGCCCTTCCTATAATTCACCCCTCCACTTT
CSAGSRGPSYNSPLHF
>TRBV11-2|once|15|NA|TRBJ2-7
TGTGCCAGCAGCTTACAGCTCCAAAGGACGAACGAGCAGTACTTC
CASSLQLQRTNEQYF
>TRBV12-3/TRBV12-4|many|13|TRBD1|TRBJ2-2
TGTGCCAGCAGGGGACAGGGCACCGGGGAGCTGTTTTTT
CASRGQGTGELFF
>TRBV12-3/TRBV12-4|NA|16|TRBD2|TRBJ2-1
TGTGCTAGCAGCTCCCTCAGGGCGGGGGCCTACAATGAGCAGTTCTTC
CASSSLRAGAYNEQFF
>TRBV28|NA|16|NA|TRBJ2-3
TGTGCCAGCAGCCGTTCCCGCAGACAGGGCACAGATACGCAGTATTTT
CASSRSRRQGTDTQYF
>TRBV4-2|NA|17|TRBD2|TRBJ2-3
TGTGCCAGCAGCCAAGACCGACTAGCGGGAGTGACAGATACGCAGTATTTT
CASSQDRLAGVTDTQYF
>TRBV12-3/TRBV12-4|NA|12|NA|TRBJ2-1
TGTGCCAGCAGTTTTTTTACGTATGAGCAGTTCTTC
CASSFFTYEQFF
>TRBV6-6|NA|16|TRBD1|TRBJ1-2
TGTGCCAGCAGGCCCCCGGGACAGGGAAAAAACTATGGCTACACCTTC
CASRPPGQGKNYGYTF
>TRBV4-1|many|16|TRBD1|TRBJ2-5
TGCGCCAGCAGCCAAGTGGAAACAGGGGTTCGAGAGACCCAGTACTTC
CASSQVETGVRETQYF
>TRBV7-8|NA|14|TRBD1|TRBJ1-3
TGTGCCAGCAGCATGTTGACAGGGAGAAACACCATATATTTT
CASSMLTGRNTIYF
>TRBV2|NA|12|TRBD2|TRBJ2-1
TGTGCCGTCAACGGGGGGTACAATGAGCAGTTCTTC
CAVNGGYNEQFF
>TRBV18|NA|16|NA|TRBJ2-7
TGTGCCAGCTCACCACTTGGTCCCTCCGGAAACTCCGAGCAGTACTTC
CASSPLGPSGNSEQYF
>TRBV13|NA|15|NA|TRBJ2-7
TGTGCCAGCAGCTTTTACGGGGAGCTGAAGCACGAGCAGTACTTC
CASSFYGELKHEQYF
>TRBV29-1|NA|12|NA|TRBJ2-1
TGCAGCGTTGAGGTGGGGTTCAATGAGCAGTTCTTC
CSVEVGFNEQFF
>TRBV20-1|NA|15|NA|TRBJ1-5
TGCAGTGCTAGACAAACGGAAGATAGCAATCAGCCCCAGCATTTT
CSARQTEDSNQPQHF
>TRBV27|NA|20|TRBD2|TRBJ2-1
TGTGCCAGCAGCCGATTTCCCCTGGGACTAGCCCCCGGGGGTGGGAATGAGCAGTTCTTC
CASSRFPLGLAPGGGNEQFF
>TRBV27|NA|15|NA|TRBJ1-1
TGTGCCAGCAGCGGAGTGGAGGGGTGGAACACTGAAGCTTTCTTT
CASSGVEGWNTEAFF
>TRBV5-6|NA|15|NA|TRBJ1-5
TGTGCCAGCAGCTTTTATTCCAGACAGAATCAGCCCCAGCATTTT
CASSFYSRQNQPQHF
>TRBV5-6|NA|13|TRBD2|TRBJ2-4
TGTGCCAGCAGCCTTACTAGCGGGAGATTTTCGTACTTC
CASSLTSGRFSYF
>TRBV20-1|few|13|TRBD2|TRBJ2-5
TGCAGTGCTAGCCGGGGGGAGGGGGAGACCCAGTACTTC
CSASRGEGETQYF
>TRBV20-1|few|15|TRBD2|TRBJ2-4
TGCAGTGCCAGGGGACTAGCAGATTATAAAAACATTCAGTACTTC
CSARGLADYKNIQYF
>TRBV27|few|16|NA|TRBJ2-7
TGTGCCAGCAGTTTATCTCAACTAGGGGCACTCTACGAGCAGTACTTC
CASSLSQLGALYEQYF
>TRBV4-2|few|15|TRBD2|TRBJ2-5
TGTGCCAGCAGCCGTAATCTGGGGGGGGGAGAGACCCAGTACTTC
CASSRNLGGGETQYF
>TRBV25-1|NA|14|NA|TRBJ1-2
TGTGCCAGCAGTGAATCCCAGGGAGACTATGGCTACACCTTC
CASSESQGDYGYTF
>TRBV29-1|NA|14|TRBD2|TRBJ2-7
TGCAGCGCTGGGGGACTAGCGAGTCGTAACGAGCAGTACTTC
CSAGGLASRNEQYF
>TRBV4-1|NA|15|TRBD2|TRBJ2-7
TGCGCCCGCAGCCAGGCTAGCGGGAGTATATACGAGCAGTACTTC
CARSQASGSIYEQYF
>TRBV20-1|NA|13|NA|TRBJ2-1
TGCAGTGCCCCGACGGGTCCTCTAAATGAGCAGTTCTTC
CSAPTGPLNEQFF
>TRBV4-2|once|16|NA|TRBJ2-5
TGTGCCAGCAGCCAGGGGGCCCGGGACGGAAAAGAGACCCAGTACTTC
CASSQGARDGKETQYF
>TRBV29-1|few|16|TRBD1|TRBJ1-2
TGCAGCGTTGATTACCTCCCGGGACAGGGGGCGTATGGCTACACCTTC
CSVDYLPGQGAYGYTF
>TRBV3-1|NA|16|NA|TRBJ2-5
TGTGCCAGCAGCCAAGAGCTGGCAGGACTACTAGAGACCCAGTACTTC
CASSQELAGLLETQYF
>TRBV15|NA|13|NA|TRBJ2-2
TGTGCCACCAGCAGAGATCAAGACGGGGAGCTGTTTTTT
CATSRDQDGELFF
>TRBV6-2/TRBV6-3|NA|18|TRBD2|TRBJ2-5
TGTGCCAGCAGTTCCGGGACTAGCGGGGGGGGGTTTTTGGAGACCCAGTACTTC
CASSSGTSGGGFLETQYF
>TRBV7-2|NA|16|NA|TRBJ2-3
TGTGCCAGCAGCTTAGTTCCAGGGGTTGGCACAGATACGCAGTATTTT
CASSLVPGVGTDTQYF
>TRBV20-1|few|14|NA|TRBJ2-5
TGCAGTGCTAGCTACTCTCGATCGCAGGAGACCCAGTACTTC
CSASYSRSQETQYF